This T cell receptor (beta chain) is from a study of blood T cell repertoires in COVID-19. Study summary: Spain, Italy and the United States supplied samples that represented acute and convalescent COVID-19.

With V trimmed by 6 bases and J by 5 bases, 4 bases remained unmatched. The length of the CDR3 is 14 residues. Germline V gene sequence: CDR1 SGHRS, CDR2 YFSETQ. Profiling relied on immunoSEQ multiplex PCR, and the TCRdb table lists in-frame clones only, not all of them. Among nearly 95,000 clones, around 67% were seen once, and the ten largest hold 3% to 4.5%. The gene calls are TRBV5-1 and TRBJ1-5, with TRBD1 matching 11 bases. Sequencing used peripheral blood. The TCR comes from a man in his 70s with COVID-19, enrolled during active disease. The CDR3 loop is CASKLGQGDQPQHF. In DNA, the CDR3 is TGCGCCAGCAAATTGGGACAGGGGGATCAGCCCCAGCATTTT.